This TCR beta chain came from a study of T-cell reconstitution after alpha-beta-depleted transplantation in children. A library of TCRbeta sequences, prepared with unique molecular identifiers, was generated. One entry per CDR3 protein, called by TCRdb with MiXCR from the PCR reads. The repertoire holds 500,000 to 750,000 distinct CDR3 sequences, with 10% to 15% as singletons. This clonotype was found a few times. Antigen: not known. Regarding the study as a whole: A year post-transplant, T-cell counts and diversity derived mostly from newly produced T cells. Elevated TCRbeta diversity at day 60 was traced, in some patients, to surviving recipient T cells and thymic progenitors. Alpha-beta T cells present about two months after transplant were reported to originate from several hundred expanded graft clones.

The clonotype comes from a male patient aged 5 to 17 who had a stem cell transplant for acute myeloid leukemia, so the T cells may come from the graft donor. The sequences come from PBMCs, mostly from graft donor cells, collected 360 days after TCRalphabeta/CD19-depleted stem cell transplant.

The CDR3 bases are TGTGCCACCAGTGATTTGATCGGGTCCGCGGTGACAGATACGCAGTATTTT. Protein: CATSDLIGSAVTDTQYF. The genes are TRBV24-1 and TRBJ2-3, with unresolved D. Germline V gene data show CDR1 as KGHDR and CDR2 as SFDVKD. The CDR3 length is 17 residues. V lost 0 bases and J 3 bases, leaving 15 bases between the germline ends.